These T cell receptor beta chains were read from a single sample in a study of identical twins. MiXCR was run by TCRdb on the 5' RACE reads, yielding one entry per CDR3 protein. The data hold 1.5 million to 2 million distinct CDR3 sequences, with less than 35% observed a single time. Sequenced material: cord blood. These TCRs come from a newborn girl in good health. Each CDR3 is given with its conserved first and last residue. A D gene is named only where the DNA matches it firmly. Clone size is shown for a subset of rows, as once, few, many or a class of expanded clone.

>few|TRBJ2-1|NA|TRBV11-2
TGTGCCAGCAGCTTAGACCCCACCAATGAGCAGTTCTTC
CASSLDPTNEQFF
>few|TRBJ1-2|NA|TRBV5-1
TGCGCCAGCAGCTTGTATTCAGTTTCTAACTATGGCTACACCTTC
CASSLYSVSNYGYTF
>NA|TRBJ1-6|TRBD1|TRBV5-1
TGCGCCAGCAGCGTAGCCCAGGGGGGATCACCCCTCCACTTT
CASSVAQGGSPLHF
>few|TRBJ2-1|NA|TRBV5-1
TGCGCCAGCACGCACCAGACAGGCGCCTCCTACAATGAGCAGTTCTTC
CASTHQTGASYNEQFF
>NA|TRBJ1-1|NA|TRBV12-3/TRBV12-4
TGTGCCAGCAGCCCGACAGTGGGGAACACTGAAGCTTTCTTT
CASSPTVGNTEAFF
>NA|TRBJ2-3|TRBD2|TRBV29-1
TGCAGCGTTGTCCAAGCGTCATCCGCTAGCGGGAGGTTCACAGATACGCAGTATTTT
CSVVQASSASGRFTDTQYF
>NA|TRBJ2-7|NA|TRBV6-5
TGTGCCAGCAGTTCTAGTAAGGTCCACGAGCAGTACTTC
CASSSSKVHEQYF
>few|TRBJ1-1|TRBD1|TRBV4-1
TGCGCCAGCAGCCAACCGGACAGGCCACTAAAAGCTTTCTTT
CASSQPDRPLKAFF
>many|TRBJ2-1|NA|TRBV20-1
TGCAGTGCTGCCTACAATGAGCAGTTCTTC
CSAAYNEQFF
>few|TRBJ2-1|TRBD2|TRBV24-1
TGTGCCACCAGTGATAGCGGGAGGCCGGATGAGCAGTTCTTC
CATSDSGRPDEQFF
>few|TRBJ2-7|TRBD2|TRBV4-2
TGTGCCAGCAGCCAGAGTTTTACTAGCGGGGTGTACTACGAGCAGTACTTC
CASSQSFTSGVYYEQYF
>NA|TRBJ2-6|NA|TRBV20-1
TGCAGTTACCTCAGGGACCTAGCCGGCTCTGGGGCCAACGTCCTGACTTTC
CSYLRDLAGSGANVLTF
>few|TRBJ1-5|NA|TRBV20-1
TGCAGTGCTATTGGCGAAGGCAATCAGCCCCAGCATTTT
CSAIGEGNQPQHF
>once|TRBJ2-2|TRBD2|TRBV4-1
TGCGCCAGCAGCCAAAGACCGGCGGGGGGGATGAACACCGGGGAGCTGTTTTTT
CASSQRPAGGMNTGELFF
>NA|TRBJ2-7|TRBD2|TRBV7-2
TGTGCCAGCATCCCCCCGGGACTAGGGTTCTACAATGAGCAGTACTTC
CASIPPGLGFYNEQYF
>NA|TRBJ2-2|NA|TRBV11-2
TGTGCCAGCAGCTTAGTCCCCTTAGGCACCGGGGAGCTGTTTTTT
CASSLVPLGTGELFF
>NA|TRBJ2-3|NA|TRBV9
TGTGCCAGCAGCCCCCCCCCTCCTTCGCATACGCGGTATTTT
CASSPPPPSHTRYF
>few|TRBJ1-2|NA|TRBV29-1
TGCAGCGTTGAAGATCGTGTAGGGTTCGGGGTTGGATATGGCTACACCTTC
CSVEDRVGFGVGYGYTF
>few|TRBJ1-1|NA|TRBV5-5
TGTGCCAGCAGCTTGGGAATGGGGGACACTGAAGCTTTCTTT
CASSLGMGDTEAFF
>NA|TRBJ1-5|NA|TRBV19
TGTGCCAGTAGTATCACCAGCCAGGATCAGCCCCAGCATTTT
CASSITSQDQPQHF
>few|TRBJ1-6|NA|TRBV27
TGTGCCAGCAGTACGCACAGGGTAGGGAATTCACCCCTCCACTTT
CASSTHRVGNSPLHF
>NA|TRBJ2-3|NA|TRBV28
TGTGCCAGCGGCGTACGGGACCCATACACAGATACGCAGTATTTT
CASGVRDPYTDTQYF
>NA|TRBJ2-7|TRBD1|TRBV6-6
TGTGCCAGCTTTCGCACGGCCCAGGGGGCCTACGAGCAGTACTTC
CASFRTAQGAYEQYF
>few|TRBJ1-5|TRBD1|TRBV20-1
TGCAGTGCTAGCCCGACAGGGGGCAATCAGCCCCAGCATTTT
CSASPTGGNQPQHF
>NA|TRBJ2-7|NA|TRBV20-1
TGCAGTGCTAGAGATACCGGGGGGCTCTCCTACGAGCAGTACTTC
CSARDTGGLSYEQYF
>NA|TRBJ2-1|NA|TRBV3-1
TGTGCCAGCAGCCAAGATCCAGGCTGGCTCTACAATGAGCGGTTCTTC
CASSQDPGWLYNERFF
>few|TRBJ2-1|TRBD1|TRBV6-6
TGTGCCAGCAGTCGCGCCAGACAGGGGTGGCAGAATGAGCAGTTCTTC
CASSRARQGWQNEQFF
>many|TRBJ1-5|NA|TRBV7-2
TGTGCCAGCAGCTTAGACAGGGATCAGCCCCAGCATTTT
CASSLDRDQPQHF
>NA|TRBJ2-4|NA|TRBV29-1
TGCAGCGTTGTAGAGGGGGCCAAAAACATTCAGTACTTC
CSVVEGAKNIQYF
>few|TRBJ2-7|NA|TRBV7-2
TGTGCCAGCAGCTTACACAACGGTTACGAGCAGTACTTC
CASSLHNGYEQYF
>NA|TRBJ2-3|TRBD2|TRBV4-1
TGCGCCAGCAGTATAGCGGGAGGAAGGTTAAGAGCAGATACGCAGTATTTT
CASSIAGGRLRADTQYF
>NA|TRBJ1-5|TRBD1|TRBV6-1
TGTGCCAGCAGTGAATCAGGGGGCTATGGTCAGCCCCAGCATTTT
CASSESGGYGQPQHF
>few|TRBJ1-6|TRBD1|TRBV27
TGTGCCAGCTCAGACAGGGCGAAGGGTAATTCACCCCTCCACTTT
CASSDRAKGNSPLHF
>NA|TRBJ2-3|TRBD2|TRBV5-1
TGCGCCAGCGGAAGGCGGGAGAAACTCACAGATACGCAGTATTTT
CASGRREKLTDTQYF
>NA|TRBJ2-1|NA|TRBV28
TGTGCCAGCAGTCCCCCGACTCTAATTAACTACATTGAGCAGTTCTTC
CASSPPTLINYIEQFF
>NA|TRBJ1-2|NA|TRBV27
TGTGCCAGCAGTGCCCGACAGGACCTATATGGCTACACCTTC
CASSARQDLYGYTF
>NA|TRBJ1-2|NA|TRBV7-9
TGTGCCAGCAGCTTAGATGTCAATGGCTACACCTTC
CASSLDVNGYTF
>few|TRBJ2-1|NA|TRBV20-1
TGCAGTGCGTCCAGATCCGGAAATGAGCAGTTCTTC
CSASRSGNEQFF
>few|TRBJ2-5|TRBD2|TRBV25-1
TGTGCCAGCAGTGATCCCAGGATGGGAGGGAGGGGAGAGACCCAGTACTTC
CASSDPRMGGRGETQYF
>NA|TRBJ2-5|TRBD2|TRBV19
TGTGCCAGCCCCCTGGGTAGCGGGAGTAGGGAGACCCAGTACTTC
CASPLGSGSRETQYF
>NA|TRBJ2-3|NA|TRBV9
TGTGCCAGCAGCGCGCTACTAGGGCTCGATACGCAGTATTTT
CASSALLGLDTQYF
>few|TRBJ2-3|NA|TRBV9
TGTGCCAGCAGCGTAGGGTACCGGGGGTCGTCAGATACGCAGTATTTT
CASSVGYRGSSDTQYF